The present TCR beta chain was sequenced within a study of blood T cell repertoires in COVID-19. Study in general: Samples taken during acute and convalescent COVID-19 were collected in the United States, Italy and Spain.

In the source study's methods: How many nucleated cells were present was estimated from reference gene primer amplification. The protocol was immunoSEQ multiplex PCR, while the TCRdb copy is restricted to in-frame clones and leaves out a portion. Clone size and V and J calls were adopted from that table, with D and trimming inferred from the DNA. The sample consists of 150,000 to 200,000 clones, around 95% of them appearing once. The CDR3 sequence is 13 residues long. The germline gives CDR1 SEHNR, CDR2 FQNEAQ (reference sequence). The V end lost 5 bases, the J end lost 7 bases, and 15 bases lay between the germline ends. Seattle's cohort entered during active infection and was followed longitudinally.

The source is a man aged 25 to 40 with COVID-19, enrolled during active disease. Material for sequencing was peripheral blood. V gene TRBV7-9 combines with J gene TRBJ2-7; tentative D call: TRBD2 (5 bases). This chain's CDR3 is CASSLKDGVEQYF. The CDR3 coding sequence is TGTGCCAGCAGCCTAAAGGACGGGGTGGAGCAGTACTTC.